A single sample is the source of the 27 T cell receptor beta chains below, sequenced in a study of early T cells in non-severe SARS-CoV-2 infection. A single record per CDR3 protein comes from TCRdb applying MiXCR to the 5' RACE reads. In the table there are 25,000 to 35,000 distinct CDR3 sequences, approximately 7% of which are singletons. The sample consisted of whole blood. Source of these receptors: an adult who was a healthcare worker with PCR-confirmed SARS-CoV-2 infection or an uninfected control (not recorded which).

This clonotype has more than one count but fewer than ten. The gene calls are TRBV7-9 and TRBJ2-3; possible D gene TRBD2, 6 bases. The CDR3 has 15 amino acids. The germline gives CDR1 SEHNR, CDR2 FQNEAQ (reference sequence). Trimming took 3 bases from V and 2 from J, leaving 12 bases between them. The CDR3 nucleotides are TGTGCCAGCAGCTTCGCGGGGAGAGTCACAGATACGCAGTATTTT. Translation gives CASSFAGRVTDTQYF.

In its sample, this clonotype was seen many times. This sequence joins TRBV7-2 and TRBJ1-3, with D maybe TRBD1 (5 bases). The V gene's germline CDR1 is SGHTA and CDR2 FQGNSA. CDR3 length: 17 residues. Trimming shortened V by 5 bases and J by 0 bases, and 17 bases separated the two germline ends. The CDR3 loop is CASSPWDSRVSGNTIYF. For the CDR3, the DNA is TGTGCCAGCAGCCCGTGGGACTCACGCGTCTCTGGAAACACCATATATTTT. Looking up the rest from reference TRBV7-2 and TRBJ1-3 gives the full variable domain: GAGVSQSPSNKVTEKGKDVELRCDPISGHTALYWYRQSLGQGLEFLIYFQGNSAPDKSGLPSDRFSAERTGGSVSTLTIQRTQQEDSAVYLCASSPWDSRVSGNTIYFGEGSWLTVV.

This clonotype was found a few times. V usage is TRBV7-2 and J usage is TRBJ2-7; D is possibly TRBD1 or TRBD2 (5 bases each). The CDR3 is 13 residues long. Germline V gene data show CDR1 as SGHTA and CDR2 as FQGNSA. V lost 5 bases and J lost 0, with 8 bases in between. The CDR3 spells CASSRDGSYEQYF. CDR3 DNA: TGTGCCAGCAGCCGGGACGGCTCCTACGAGCAGTACTTC. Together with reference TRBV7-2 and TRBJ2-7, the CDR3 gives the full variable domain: GAGVSQSPSNKVTEKGKDVELRCDPISGHTALYWYRQSLGQGLEFLIYFQGNSAPDKSGLPSDRFSAERTGGSVSTLTIQRTQQEDSAVYLCASSRDGSYEQYFGPGTRLTVT.

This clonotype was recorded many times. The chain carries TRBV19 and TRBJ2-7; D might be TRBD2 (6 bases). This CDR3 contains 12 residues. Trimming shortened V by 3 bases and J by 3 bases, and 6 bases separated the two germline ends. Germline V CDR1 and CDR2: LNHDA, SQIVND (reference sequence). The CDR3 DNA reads TGTGCCAGTAGTATCGGGGGCTACGAGCAGTACTTC. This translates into CASSIGGYEQYF.

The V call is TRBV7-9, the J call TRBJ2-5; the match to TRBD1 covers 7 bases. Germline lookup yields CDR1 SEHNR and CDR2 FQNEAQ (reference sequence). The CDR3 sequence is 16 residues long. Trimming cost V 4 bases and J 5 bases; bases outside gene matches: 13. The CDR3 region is CASSYSPTGRGETQYF. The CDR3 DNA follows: TGTGCCAGCAGCTATTCCCCGACAGGGCGCGGCGAGACCCAGTACTTC. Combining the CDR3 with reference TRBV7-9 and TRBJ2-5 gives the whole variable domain DTGVSQNPRHKITKRGQNVTFRCDPISEHNRLYWYRQTLGQGPEFLTYFQNEAQLEKSRLLSDRFSAERPKGSFSTLEIQRTEQGDSAMYLCASSYSPTGRGETQYFGPGTRLLVL.

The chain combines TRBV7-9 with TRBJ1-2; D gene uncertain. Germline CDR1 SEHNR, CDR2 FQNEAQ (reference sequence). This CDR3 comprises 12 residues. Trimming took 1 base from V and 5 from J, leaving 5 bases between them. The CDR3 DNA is TGTGCCAGCAGCTTAGAGGGTTATGGCTACACCTTC. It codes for CASSLEGYGYTF. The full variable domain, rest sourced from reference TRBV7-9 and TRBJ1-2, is DTGVSQNPRHKITKRGQNVTFRCDPISEHNRLYWYRQTLGQGPEFLTYFQNEAQLEKSRLLSDRFSAERPKGSFSTLEIQRTEQGDSAMYLCASSLEGYGYTFGSGTRLTVV.

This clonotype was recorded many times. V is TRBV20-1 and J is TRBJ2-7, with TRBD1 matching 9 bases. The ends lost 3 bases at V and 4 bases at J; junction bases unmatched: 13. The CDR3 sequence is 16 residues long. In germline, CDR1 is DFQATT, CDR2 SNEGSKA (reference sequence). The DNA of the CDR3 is TGCAGTGCTAGTTTCATTATGACAGGGGGTGCTTACGAGCAGTACTTC. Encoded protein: CSASFIMTGGAYEQYF.

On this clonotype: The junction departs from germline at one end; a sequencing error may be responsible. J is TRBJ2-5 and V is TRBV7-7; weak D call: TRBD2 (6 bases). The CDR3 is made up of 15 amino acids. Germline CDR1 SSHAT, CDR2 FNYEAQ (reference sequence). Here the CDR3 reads CASSSNGGPQETQYF. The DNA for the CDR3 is TGTGCTAGCAGTTCGAACGGGGGACCCCAAGAGACCCAGTACTTC.

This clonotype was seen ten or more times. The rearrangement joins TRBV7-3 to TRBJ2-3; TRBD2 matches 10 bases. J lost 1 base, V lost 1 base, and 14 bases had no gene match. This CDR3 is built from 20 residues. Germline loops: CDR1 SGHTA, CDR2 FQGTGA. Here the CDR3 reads CASSLNGWSSGGLGTDTQYF. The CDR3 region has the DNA TGTGCCAGCAGCTTAAATGGGTGGTCTAGCGGGGGCCTGGGCACAGATACGCAGTATTTT.

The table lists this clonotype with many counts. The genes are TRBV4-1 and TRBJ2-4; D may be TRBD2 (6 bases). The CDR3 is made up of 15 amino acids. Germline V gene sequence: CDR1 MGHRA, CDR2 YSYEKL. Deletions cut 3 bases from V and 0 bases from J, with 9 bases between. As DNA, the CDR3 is TGCGCCAGCAGCCAGGGACTCCTAGCCAAAAACATTCAGTACTTC. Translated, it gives CASSQGLLAKNIQYF.

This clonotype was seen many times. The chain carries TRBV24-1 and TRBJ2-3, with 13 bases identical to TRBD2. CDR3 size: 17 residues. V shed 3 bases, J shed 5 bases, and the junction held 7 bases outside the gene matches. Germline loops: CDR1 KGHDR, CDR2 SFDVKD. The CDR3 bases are TGTGCCACCAGTGATCCCGGACTAGCGGGAGCAGGAGATACGCAGTATTTT. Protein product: CATSDPGLAGAGDTQYF.

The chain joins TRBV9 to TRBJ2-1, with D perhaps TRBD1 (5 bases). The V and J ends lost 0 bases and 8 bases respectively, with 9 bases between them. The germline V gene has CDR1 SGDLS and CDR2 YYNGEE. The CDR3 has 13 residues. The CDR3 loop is CASSVGIGDEQFF. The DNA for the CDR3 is TGTGCCAGCAGCGTAGGGATAGGGGATGAGCAGTTCTTC.

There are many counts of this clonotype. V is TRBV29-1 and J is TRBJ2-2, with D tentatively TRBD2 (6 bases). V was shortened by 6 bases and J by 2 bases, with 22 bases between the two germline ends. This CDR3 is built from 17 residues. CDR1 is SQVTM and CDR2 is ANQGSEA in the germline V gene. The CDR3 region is CSVRGSRFQKNTGELFF. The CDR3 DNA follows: TGCAGCGTCCGGGGGTCTAGATTCCAGAAAAACACCGGGGAGCTGTTTTTT.

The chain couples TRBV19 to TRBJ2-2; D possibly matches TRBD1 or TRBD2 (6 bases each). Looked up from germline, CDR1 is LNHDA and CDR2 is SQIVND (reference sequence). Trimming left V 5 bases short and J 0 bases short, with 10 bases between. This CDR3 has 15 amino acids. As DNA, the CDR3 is TGTGCCAGTAGTTGGGGGGCCACGAACACCGGGGAGCTGTTTTTT. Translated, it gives CASSWGATNTGELFF.

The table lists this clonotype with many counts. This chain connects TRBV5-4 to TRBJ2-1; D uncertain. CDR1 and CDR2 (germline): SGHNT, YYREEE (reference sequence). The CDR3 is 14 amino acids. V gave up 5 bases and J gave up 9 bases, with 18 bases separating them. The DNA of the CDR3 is TGTGCCAGCAGTTACAAACCCTCTAGTGGTGAGCAGTTCTTC. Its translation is CASSYKPSSGEQFF.

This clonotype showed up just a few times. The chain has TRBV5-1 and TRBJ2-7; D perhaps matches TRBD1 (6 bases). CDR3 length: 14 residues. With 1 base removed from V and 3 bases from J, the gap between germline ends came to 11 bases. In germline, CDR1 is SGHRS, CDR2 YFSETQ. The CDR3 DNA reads TGCGCCAGCAGCTTGAGGGACACGCTCTACGAGCAGTACTTC. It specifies CASSLRDTLYEQYF.

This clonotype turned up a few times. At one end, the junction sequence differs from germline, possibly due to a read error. The CDR3 protein is CASSGAGHRSENTIYF. The CDR3 DNA is TGTGCCAGCAGCGGAGCGGGGCACCGCTCTGAAAACACCATATATTTT. V gene TRBV11-2 combines with J gene TRBJ1-3, with a tentative D call TRBD1 (5 bases). The CDR3 covers 16 residues. Germline V gene lookup returns CDR1 SGHAT and CDR2 FQNNGV.

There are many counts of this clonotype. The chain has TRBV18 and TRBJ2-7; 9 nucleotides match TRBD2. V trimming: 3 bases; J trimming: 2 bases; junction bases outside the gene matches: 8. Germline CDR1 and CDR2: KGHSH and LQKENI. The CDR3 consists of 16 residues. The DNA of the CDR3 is TGTGCCAGCTCACCCCTTCGCGGGAGGGGTACCTACGAGCAGTACTTC. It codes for CASSPLRGRGTYEQYF.

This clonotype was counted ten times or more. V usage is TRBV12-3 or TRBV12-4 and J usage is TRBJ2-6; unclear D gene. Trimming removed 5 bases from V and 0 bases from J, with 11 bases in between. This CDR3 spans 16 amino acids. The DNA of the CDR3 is TGTGCCAGCAGTAACGTTAGACCCTCTGGGGCCAACGTCCTGACTTTC. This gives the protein CASSNVRPSGANVLTF.

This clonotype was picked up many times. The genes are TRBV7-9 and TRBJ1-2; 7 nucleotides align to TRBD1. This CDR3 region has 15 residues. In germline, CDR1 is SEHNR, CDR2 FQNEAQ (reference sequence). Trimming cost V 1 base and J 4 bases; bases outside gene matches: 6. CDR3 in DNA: TGTGCCAGCAGCTTAGTTTTTGACAGGGTCTATGGCTACACCTTC. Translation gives CASSLVFDRVYGYTF.

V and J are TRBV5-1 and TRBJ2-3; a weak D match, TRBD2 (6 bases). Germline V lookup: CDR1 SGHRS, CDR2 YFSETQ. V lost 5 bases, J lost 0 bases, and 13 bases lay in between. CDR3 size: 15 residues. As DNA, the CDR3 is TGCGCCAGCAGGCAGCTAGCGCCTAGCACAGATACGCAGTATTTT. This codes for CASRQLAPSTDTQYF.

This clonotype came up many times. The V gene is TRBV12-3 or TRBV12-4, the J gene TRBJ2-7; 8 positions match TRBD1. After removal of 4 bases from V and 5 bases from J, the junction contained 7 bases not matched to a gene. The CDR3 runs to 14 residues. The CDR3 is CASSYRQGADEQYF. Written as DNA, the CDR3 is TGTGCCAGCAGTTACCGTCAGGGGGCGGACGAGCAGTACTTC.

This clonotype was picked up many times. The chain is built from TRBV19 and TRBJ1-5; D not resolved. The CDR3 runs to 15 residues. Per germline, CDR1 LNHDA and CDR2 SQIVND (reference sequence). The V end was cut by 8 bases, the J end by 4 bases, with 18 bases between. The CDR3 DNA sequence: TGTGCCAGTGAGGACGAGCGTCAAGGAAATCAGCCCCAGCATTTT. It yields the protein CASEDERQGNQPQHF. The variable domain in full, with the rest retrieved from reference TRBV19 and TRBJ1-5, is DGGITQSPKYLFRKEGQNVTLSCEQNLNHDAMYWYRQDPGQGLRLIYYSQIVNDFQKGDIAEGYSVSREKKESFPLTVTSAQKNPTAFYLCASEDERQGNQPQHFGDGTRLSIL.

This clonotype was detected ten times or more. The CDR3 reads CASTSRGKETQYF. The CDR3 nucleotides read TGTGCCAGCACCTCACGCGGGAAGGAGACCCAGTACTTC. V and J are TRBV5-8 and TRBJ2-5, with a possible D match to TRBD2 (6 bases). Trimming left V 6 bases short and J 5 bases short, with 14 bases between. The CDR3 runs 13 residues. Per the germline V gene, CDR1 is SGHTS and CDR2 is YDEGEE.

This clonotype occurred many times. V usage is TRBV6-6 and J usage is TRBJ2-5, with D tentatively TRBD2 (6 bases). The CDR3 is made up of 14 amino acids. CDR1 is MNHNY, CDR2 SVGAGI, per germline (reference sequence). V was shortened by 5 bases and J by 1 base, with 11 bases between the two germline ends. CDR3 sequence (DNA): TGTGCCAGCAGTACCCGGGGAGGCCAAGAGACCCAGTACTTC. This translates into CASSTRGGQETQYF.

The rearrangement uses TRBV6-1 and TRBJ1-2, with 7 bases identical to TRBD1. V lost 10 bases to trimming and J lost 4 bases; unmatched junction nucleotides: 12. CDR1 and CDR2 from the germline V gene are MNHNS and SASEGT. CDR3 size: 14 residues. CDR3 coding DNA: TGTGCCACCCAAAGCCTGACAGGGACCTATGGCTACACCTTC. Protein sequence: CATQSLTGTYGYTF.

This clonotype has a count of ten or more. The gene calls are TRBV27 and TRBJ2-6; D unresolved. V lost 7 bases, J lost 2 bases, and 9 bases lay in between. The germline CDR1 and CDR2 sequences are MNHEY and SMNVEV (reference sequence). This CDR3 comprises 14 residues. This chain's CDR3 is CASKAVAGANVLTF. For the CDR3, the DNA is TGTGCCAGCAAGGCCGTGGCTGGGGCCAACGTCCTGACTTTC.